These 28 T cell receptor beta chains share one sample of origin, sequenced in a study of PD-L1 blockade in urothelial cancer. Clones were sequenced by immunoSEQ multiplex PCR, and TCRdb holds only the in-frame ones, with some missing. The sample has about 86,000 clones; over 65% are singletons. Time point of the sample: pretreatment peripheral blood. Sequencing used PBMCs, obtained around atezolizumab (anti-PD-L1) treatment. These receptors all come from a man in his fifties or sixties with urothelial cancer.

This clone has only a few counts. The chain joins TRBV10-3 to TRBJ1-4; the D is unclear. Germline V gene data show CDR1 as ENHRY and CDR2 as SYGVKD. Trimming removed 7 bases at V and 10 bases at J, with 10 bases between. The length of the CDR3 is 11 residues. CDR3 bases: TGTGCCATCAAGATATCGGGAAAACTGTTTTTT. Translation: CAIKISGKLFF.

The V and J genes are TRBV2 and TRBJ1-5, with unresolved D. Trimming stripped 2 bases from V and 3 bases from J, with 11 bases between. Germline values: CDR1 SNHLY, CDR2 FYNNEI. The CDR3 loop spans 15 amino acids. The CDR3 sequence is CASSESGVNNQPQHF. DNA for the CDR3: TGTGCCAGCAGTGAAAGCGGTGTTAACAATCAGCCCCAGCATTTT.

The count of this clone is one. J is TRBJ2-1 and V is TRBV10-2; 12 bases fit TRBD2. Germline V gene data show CDR1 as WSHSY and CDR2 as SAAADI. Unmatched junction bases numbered 5, after V lost 8 bases and J lost 6 bases. CDR3 length equals 14 residues. CDR3 sequence reads: CASATSGGTNEQFF. In nucleotides, the CDR3 is TGCGCCAGCGCGACTAGCGGGGGAACCAATGAGCAGTTCTTC.

The chain joins TRBV6-5 to TRBJ2-7, with 7 bases matching TRBD1. The germline gives CDR1 MNHEY, CDR2 SVGAGI. Losses at the gene ends were 5 bases for V and 11 bases for J; bases not matched to a gene: 6. The CDR3 has 11 residues. The CDR3 here is CASSNRDRKYF. CDR3 nucleotides: TGTGCCAGCAGTAACCGGGACAGAAAGTACTTC.

The chain uses TRBV5-6 and TRBJ2-1; maybe TRBD2 (5 bases). Germline V lookup: CDR1 SGHDT, CDR2 YYEEEE. The CDR3 is 14 amino acids. Trimming removed 10 bases at V and 0 bases at J, with 14 bases between. CDR3 bases: TGTGCCCGCCGACGGGGAAGCTCCTACAATGAGCAGTTCTTC. Residues: CARRRGSSYNEQFF.

The gene calls are TRBV19 and TRBJ2-3, with D possibly matching TRBD1 (6 bases). The CDR3 is made up of 15 amino acids. The V end lost 3 bases, the J end lost 4 bases, and 14 bases lay between the germline ends. Germline V gives CDR1 LNHDA, CDR2 SQIVND (reference sequence). The CDR3: CASSIRGGLADTQYF. CDR3 sequence (DNA): TGTGCCAGTAGTATCAGGGGTGGCCTGGCAGATACGCAGTATTTT.

This chain connects TRBV19 to TRBJ2-5; 7 nucleotides agree with TRBD2. Germline V lookup: CDR1 LNHDA, CDR2 SQIVND (reference sequence). CDR3 length equals 15 residues. V was clipped by 5 bases and J by 3 bases; unmatched bases: 9. The CDR3 protein is CASSGSGLGEETQYF. Written as DNA, the CDR3 is TGTGCCAGTAGTGGCTCAGGACTAGGTGAAGAGACCCAGTACTTC.

V usage is TRBV7-9 and J usage is TRBJ2-5; possibly TRBD2 for D (8 bases). V dropped 2 bases and J dropped 1 base, with 17 bases sitting between them. This CDR3 contains 17 residues. CDR1 SEHNR and CDR2 FQNEAQ come from the germline V gene (reference sequence). CDR3 amino acids: CASSLFGLAGGQETQYF. CDR3 sequence (DNA): TGTGCCAGCAGCTTATTTGGACTAGCAGGGGGCCAAGAGACCCAGTACTTC.

The rearrangement joins TRBV19 to TRBJ2-1, with a weak D call TRBD2 (5 bases). The germline V gene encodes CDR1 LNHDA and CDR2 SQIVND (reference sequence). The CDR3 totals 16 residues. Trimming cost V 4 bases and J 0 bases, with 13 bases left between them. The CDR3 coding sequence is TGTGCCAGTAGTAACCCTCAGCGGACCTCCTACAATGAGCAGTTCTTC. Residues: CASSNPQRTSYNEQFF.

This chain uses TRBV5-1 with TRBJ2-3, with no clear D. Trimming removed 2 bases from V and 1 base from J, with 8 bases in between. Germline-derived CDR1 and CDR2 are SGHRS and YFSETQ. This CDR3 has 14 residues. CDR3 in DNA: TGCGCCAGCAGCTTCGAGCACCGCACAGATACGCAGTATTTT. It yields the protein CASSFEHRTDTQYF.

Concerning this clone itself: One junction end disagrees with the germline gene, perhaps due to a read error. The rearrangement joins TRBV6-6 to TRBJ1-1, with a weak D call TRBD1 (6 bases). CDR1 and CDR2 from the germline V gene are MNHNY and SVGAGI (reference sequence). CDR3 length: 15 amino acids. The CDR3 here is CASNYFGTLGTEAFF. CDR3 coding DNA: TGTGCCAGCAATTACTTCGGGACATTGGGAACTGAAGCTTTCTTT.

About this clone: One junction end disagrees with the germline gene, perhaps due to a read error. V gene TRBV5-1 combines with J gene TRBJ1-4; the D gene is possibly TRBD1 (5 bases). Germline loops: CDR1 SGHRS, CDR2 YFSETQ. CDR3 size: 14 residues. The chain's CDR3 is CASSLVAGNGKLFF. In nucleotides, the CDR3 is TGCGCCAGCAGCTTGGTGGCAGGGAATGGAAAACTGTTTTTT.

The chain recombines TRBV5-1 with TRBJ2-7, with D possibly TRBD1 on 5 matching bases. In germline, CDR1 is SGHRS, CDR2 YFSETQ. V lost 5 bases to trimming and J lost 7 bases, with 25 bases between them. The CDR3 consists of 16 residues. In nucleotides, the CDR3 is TGCGCCAGCAGTTATGGGGCAGGAGTAAGGGCCGGGGAGCAGTACTTC. It is translated as CASSYGAGVRAGEQYF.

V gene TRBV11-2 combines with J gene TRBJ1-3; D gene ambiguous. Trimming took off 5 bases at V and 4 bases at J, with 15 bases between the two ends. The CDR3 runs to 15 residues. The germline CDR1 and CDR2 sequences are SGHAT and FQNNGV. The DNA of the CDR3 is TGTGCCAGCAGCGCGGCCCTGGGTAGGGGAAACACCATATATTTT. Protein: CASSAALGRGNTIYF.

The chain has TRBV10-2 and TRBJ2-7; D possibly corresponds to TRBD2 (5 bases). Germline V gene data show CDR1 as WSHSY and CDR2 as SAAADI. CDR3 length: 14 residues. Trimming pared 8 bases from V and 3 bases from J, leaving 17 bases between. The CDR3 nucleotides read TGCGCCAGCGGTTCCGGGATTCTCGTCTACGAGCAGTACTTC. It yields the protein CASGSGILVYEQYF.

The rearrangement joins TRBV29-1 to TRBJ1-1; 7 bases agree with TRBD1. CDR1 is SQVTM, CDR2 ANQGSEA, per germline. J lost 5 bases, V lost 6 bases, and 6 bases had no gene match. The CDR3 totals 12 residues. The CDR3 nucleotides are TGCAGCGTCTCCAAACAGGGGACTGAAGCTTTCTTT. It yields the protein CSVSKQGTEAFF.

The chain uses TRBV18 and TRBJ1-3; D unclear. The CDR3 covers 17 residues. Germline V lookup: CDR1 KGHSH, CDR2 LQKENI. V gave up 3 bases and J gave up 3 bases, with 18 bases separating them. CDR3 DNA: TGTGCCAGCTCACCCTCGATAGTACGAAATTTTGGAAACACCATATATTTT. It specifies CASSPSIVRNFGNTIYF.

V usage is TRBV11-2 and J usage is TRBJ2-7; 8 bases are shared with TRBD1. Germline loops: CDR1 SGHAT, CDR2 FQNNGV. The CDR3 has 15 residues. V shed 4 bases and J 2 bases; nucleotides not matched to a gene: 7. As DNA, the CDR3 is TGTGCCAGCAGCTCCCGGGACAGGAGACCCTACGAGCAGTACTTC. Amino acids: CASSSRDRRPYEQYF.

This rearrangement joins TRBV5-4 to TRBJ2-3; TRBD2 aligns across 14 bases. Germline trimming cut 4 bases from V and 5 bases from J; bases unmatched to any gene: 9. Germline V lookup: CDR1 SGHNT, CDR2 YYREEE (reference sequence). This CDR3 contains 17 residues. As DNA, the CDR3 is TGTGCCAGCAGCCTGACTAGCGGGGGGGCTACGGTAGATACGCAGTATTTT. Translation gives CASSLTSGGATVDTQYF.

The chain couples TRBV15 to TRBJ2-2; no reliable D call. The germline CDR1 and CDR2 sequences are LNHNV and YYDKDF (reference sequence). CDR3 length: 14 amino acids. The germline V and J ends were trimmed by 0 bases and 6 bases, with 8 bases remaining between them. Written as DNA, the CDR3 is TGTGCCACCAGCAGAGATCTGGGCGCCGGGGAGCTGTTTTTT. This sequence encodes CATSRDLGAGELFF.

The chain combines TRBV5-1 with TRBJ1-1; D remains unclear. The ends were cut back, 6 bases at V and 1 base at J, with 13 bases in the middle. This CDR3 has 14 amino acids. Germline loops: CDR1 SGHRS, CDR2 YFSETQ. The CDR3 nucleotides read TGCGCCAGCAAATCATTAACGGGGAACACTGAAGCTTTCTTT. Translating gives CASKSLTGNTEAFF.

The V call is TRBV29-1, the J call TRBJ2-7, with TRBD1 identical over 9 bases. Per germline, CDR1 SQVTM and CDR2 ANQGSEA. The CDR3 consists of 16 residues. V shed 6 bases and J 5 bases; nucleotides not matched to a gene: 17. This CDR3 is CSVRDRATLIVNEQYF. CDR3 sequence (DNA): TGCAGCGTCCGGGACAGGGCCACCTTAATTGTCAACGAGCAGTACTTC.

The chain joins TRBV7-8 to TRBJ2-7; TRBD2 agrees at 9 bases. Trimming cost V 5 bases and J 0 bases; bases outside gene matches: 8. CDR3 length: 16 amino acids. Germline V lookup: CDR1 SGHVS, CDR2 FQNEAQ. The CDR3 loop reads CASSRRSGGSSYEQYF. The CDR3 region has the DNA TGTGCCAGCAGCAGAAGAAGCGGGGGGAGCTCCTACGAGCAGTACTTC.

Of note for this clone: It is unclear where the CDR3 begins or ends on the DNA, so no DNA is shown, and the CDR3 is as TCRdb lists it. V is TRBV30 and J is TRBJ2-3; the D call of TRBD2 is as the table states it, not checked on the DNA. The CDR3 length is 12 residues, termini included. The germline gives CDR1 GTSNPN, CDR2 SVGIG (reference sequence). The CDR3 protein is CAWSVGAGAEYF.

The CDR3 region is CASSLAAGFSLSYNEQFF. The CDR3 nucleotides read TGCGCCAGCAGCTTGGCCGCGGGGTTTAGTTTGTCCTACAATGAGCAGTTCTTC. The chain employs TRBV5-1 and TRBJ2-1; D perhaps matches TRBD2 (6 bases). Trimming removed 0 bases from V and 1 base from J, with 17 bases in between. CDR1 is SGHRS, CDR2 YFSETQ, per germline. This CDR3 is built from 18 residues.

The chain links TRBV29-1 to TRBJ2-5, with TRBD2 matching 11 bases. V trimming: 6 bases; J trimming: 6 bases; junction bases outside the gene matches: 9. Germline CDR1 SQVTM, CDR2 ANQGSEA. This CDR3 spans 14 amino acids. CDR3 in DNA: TGCAGCGTGGCGCTAGCGGGAGGCTCTAAGACCCAGTACTTC. Amino acids: CSVALAGGSKTQYF.

Comments on this clone: Other DNA sequences in this sample translate to the same CDR3. The V gene is TRBV6-5, the J gene TRBJ1-4; no reliable D call. The germline V gene has CDR1 MNHEY and CDR2 SVGAGI. The CDR3 loop spans 14 amino acids. The ends were cut back, 6 bases at V and 3 bases at J, with 11 bases in the middle. CDR3 coding DNA: TGTGCCAGCAGCCCAAGTCGAGCTAATGAAAAACTGTTTTTT. Residues: CASSPSRANEKLFF.

The gene calls are TRBV6-4 and TRBJ2-2; a possible D gene is TRBD2 (5 bases). CDR1 is MRHNA and CDR2 is SNTAGT in the germline V gene. CDR3 size: 14 residues. V was cut by 3 bases and J by 5 bases, with 10 bases left in between. DNA for the CDR3: TGTGCCAGCAGTGAATCTGCGGGTACCGGGGAGCTGTTTTTT. Amino acids: CASSESAGTGELFF.